Below, 11 T cell receptor beta chains from the same sample are listed, as sequenced in a study of cytotoxic CD8 clonotypes in ibrutinib-treated CLL. Clones were read by immunoSEQ multiplex PCR, and TCRdb kept only the in-frame ones, dropping some. The sample carries some 43,000 clones, roughly 76% recorded once. Sample: PBMCs, taken after 12 months of ibrutinib treatment. The receptor source for this set is a human donor with chronic lymphocytic leukemia.

The V and J genes are TRBV7-8 and TRBJ1-3, with D perhaps TRBD1 (5 bases). Trimming pared 4 bases from V and 0 bases from J, leaving 10 bases between. Germline V lookup: CDR1 SGHVS, CDR2 FQNEAQ. The CDR3 runs 15 residues. The CDR3 loop reads CASSWTGDSGNTIYF. In nucleotides, the CDR3 is TGTGCCAGCAGCTGGACGGGGGACTCTGGAAACACCATATATTTT.

A few counts support this clone. This chain connects TRBV10-3 to TRBJ1-2; D remains ambiguous. Germline CDR1 and CDR2: ENHRY and SYGVKD. The CDR3 extends over 13 amino acids. Trimming took off 4 bases at V and 3 bases at J, with 9 bases between the two ends. This CDR3 reads CAISGMGYYGYTF. The CDR3 DNA reads TGTGCCATCAGTGGAATGGGGTACTATGGCTACACCTTC.

CDR3 protein: CASSLGITEAFF. The CDR3 DNA sequence: TGTGCCAGTTCTTTAGGGATCACTGAAGCTTTCTTT. The rearrangement joins TRBV19 to TRBJ1-1; no definite D call. CDR1 LNHDA and CDR2 SQIVND come from the germline V gene (reference sequence). The CDR3 runs 12 residues. Deletions cut 8 bases from V and 4 bases from J, with 11 bases between.

This sequence joins TRBV6-1 and TRBJ1-2; D gene unclear. The CDR3 spans 13 residues. Germline lookup yields CDR1 MNHNS and CDR2 SASEGT. V lost 4 bases, J lost 2 bases, and 8 bases lay in between. The CDR3 coding sequence is TGTGCCAGCAGTGCGTCACAGAACTATGGCTACACCTTC. It translates to CASSASQNYGYTF.

This chain connects TRBV11-2 to TRBJ2-4; D gene unclear. The V end was cut by 5 bases, the J end by 0 bases, with 8 bases between. CDR3 size: 14 residues. Germline CDR1 SGHAT, CDR2 FQNNGV. The CDR3 spells CASSGDLAKNIQYF. CDR3 bases: TGTGCCAGCAGCGGCGACCTAGCCAAAAACATTCAGTACTTC.

V gene TRBV30 combines with J gene TRBJ2-6, with 7 nucleotides matching TRBD2. The CDR3 is 16 amino acids. Germline CDR1 is GTSNPN and CDR2 is SVGIG (reference sequence). V gave up 5 bases and J gave up 0 bases; unmatched junction bases: 7. The CDR3 reads CAWQPGGNSGANVLTF. The CDR3 nucleotides read TGTGCCTGGCAACCCGGGGGGAACTCTGGGGCCAACGTCCTGACTTTC.

Only a few counts were recorded for this clone. V and J are TRBV4-1 and TRBJ2-7; D remains unclear. Germline-derived CDR1 and CDR2 are MGHRA and YSYEKL. The V and J ends lost 4 bases and 4 bases respectively, with 11 bases between them. The CDR3 loop spans 13 amino acids. CDR3 DNA: TGCGCCAGCAGCCCGGACGGACGGTACGAGCAGTACTTC. It codes for CASSPDGRYEQYF.

In DNA, the CDR3 is TGTGCCAGCGCGGGGGGGGAATACAATGAGCAGTTCTTC. As protein: CASAGGEYNEQFF. The chain uses TRBV2 and TRBJ2-1; 9 bases line up with TRBD2. Germline V CDR1 and CDR2: SNHLY, FYNNEI. CDR3 length equals 13 residues. J was trimmed by 4 bases and V by 8 bases; bases with no gene match: 3. Using reference TRBV2 and TRBJ2-1 for the parts outside the CDR3, the full variable domain is EPEVTQTPSHQVTQMGQEVILRCVPISNHLYFYWYRQILGQKVEFLVSFYNNEISEKSEIFDDQFSVERPDGSNFTLKIRSTKLEDSAMYFCASAGGEYNEQFFGPGTRLTVL.

This chain uses TRBV7-9 with TRBJ2-1; no firm D call. Germline V gene lookup returns CDR1 SEHNR and CDR2 FQNEAQ (reference sequence). V was cut by 6 bases and J by 10 bases, with 10 bases left in between. The CDR3 runs to 11 residues. The CDR3 sequence is CASSPDWEQFF. The CDR3 DNA reads as TGTGCCAGCAGTCCAGACTGGGAGCAGTTCTTC.

This chain uses TRBV6-6 with TRBJ1-5; D perhaps matches TRBD1 (5 bases). The CDR3 is 16 amino acids. In germline, CDR1 is MNHNY, CDR2 SVGAGI (reference sequence). Between the trimmed V and J ends, which lost 6 bases and 3 bases, there was a span of 18 bases. The DNA of the CDR3 is TGTGCCAGCAGATTAGAAGGACATAGCATCAATCAGCCCCAGCATTTT. Residues: CASRLEGHSINQPQHF.

A note on this clone: Other nucleotide sequences from this sample produce the same CDR3. The genes are TRBV6-5 and TRBJ1-1; D is ambiguous. The germline V gene encodes CDR1 MNHEY and CDR2 SVGAGI. Trimming stripped 1 base from V and 1 base from J, with 4 bases between. This CDR3 contains 13 residues. In DNA form, the CDR3 reads TGTGCCAGCAGTTACTTGGAGAACACTGAAGCTTTCTTT. Its protein product is CASSYLENTEAFF.